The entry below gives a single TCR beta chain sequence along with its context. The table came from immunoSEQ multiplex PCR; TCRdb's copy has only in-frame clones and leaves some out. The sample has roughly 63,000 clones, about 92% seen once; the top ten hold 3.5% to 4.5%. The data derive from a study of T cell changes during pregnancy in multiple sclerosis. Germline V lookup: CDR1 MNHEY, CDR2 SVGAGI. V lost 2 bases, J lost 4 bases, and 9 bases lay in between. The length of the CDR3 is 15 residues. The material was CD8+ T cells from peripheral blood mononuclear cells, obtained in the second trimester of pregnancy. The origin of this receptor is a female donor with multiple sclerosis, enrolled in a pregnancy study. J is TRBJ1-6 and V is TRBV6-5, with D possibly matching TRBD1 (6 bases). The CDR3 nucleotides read TGTGCCAGCAGTTACGTCGGACAGTATAATTCACCCCTCCACTTT. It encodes CASSYVGQYNSPLHF.